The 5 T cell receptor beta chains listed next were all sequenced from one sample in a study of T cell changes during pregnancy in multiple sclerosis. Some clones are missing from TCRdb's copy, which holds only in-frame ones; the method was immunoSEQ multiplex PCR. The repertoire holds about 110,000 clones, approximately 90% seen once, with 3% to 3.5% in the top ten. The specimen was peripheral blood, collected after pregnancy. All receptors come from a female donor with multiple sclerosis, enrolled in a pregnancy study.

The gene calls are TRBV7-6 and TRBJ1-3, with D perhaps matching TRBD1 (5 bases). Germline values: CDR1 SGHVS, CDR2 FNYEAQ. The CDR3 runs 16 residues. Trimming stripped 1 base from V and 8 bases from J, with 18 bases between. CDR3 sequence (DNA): TGTGCCAGCAGCTTAGGGGTTTCGGCAGGGCAAGACACCATATATTTT. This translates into CASSLGVSAGQDTIYF.

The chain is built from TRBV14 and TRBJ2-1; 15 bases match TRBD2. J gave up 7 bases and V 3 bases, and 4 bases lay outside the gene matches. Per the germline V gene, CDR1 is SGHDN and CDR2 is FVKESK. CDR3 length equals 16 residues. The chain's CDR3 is CASSHRTSGGANEQFF. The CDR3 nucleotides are TGTGCCAGCAGCCACAGGACTAGCGGGGGGGCAAATGAGCAGTTCTTC.

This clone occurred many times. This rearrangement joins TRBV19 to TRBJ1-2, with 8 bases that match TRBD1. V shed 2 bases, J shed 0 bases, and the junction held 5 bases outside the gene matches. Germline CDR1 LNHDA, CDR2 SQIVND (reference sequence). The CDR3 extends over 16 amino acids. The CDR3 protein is CASSISRGRANYGYTF. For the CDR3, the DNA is TGTGCCAGTAGTATAAGCAGGGGGCGAGCTAACTATGGCTACACCTTC.

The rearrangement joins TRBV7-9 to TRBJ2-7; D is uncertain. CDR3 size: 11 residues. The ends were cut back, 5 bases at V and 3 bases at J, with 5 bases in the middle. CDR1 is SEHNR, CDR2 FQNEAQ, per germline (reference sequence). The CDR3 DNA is TGTGCCAGCAGCAGCCTCTACGAGCAGTACTTC. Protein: CASSSLYEQYF.

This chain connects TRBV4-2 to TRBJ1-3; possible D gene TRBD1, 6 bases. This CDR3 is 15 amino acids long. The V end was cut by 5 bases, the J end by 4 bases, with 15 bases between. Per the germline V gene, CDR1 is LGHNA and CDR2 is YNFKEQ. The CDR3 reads CASSAYRVLGNTIYF. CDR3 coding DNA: TGTGCCAGCAGCGCCTACAGGGTATTGGGAAACACCATATATTTT.